The rows below give T cell receptor beta chains drawn from one sample of a study of blood T cell repertoires in COVID-19. Sequenced by immunoSEQ multiplex PCR; TCRdb stores in-frame clones only, minus some. Of tens of thousands of clones in the sample, about 69% were seen once. Sequenced sample: peripheral blood. Receptors originate from a man in his 70s with acute or convalescent COVID-19. The CDR3 runs from the conserved cysteine through the conserved F or W. Clone size is stated in some rows and not others, as once, few, many or a class when expanded.

J gene | V gene | clone size | CDR3 protein
TRBJ2-1 | TRBV28 | once | CASSSAGAYNEQFF
TRBJ2-3 | TRBV19 | - | CASRSSGGRHTDTQYF
TRBJ2-3 | TRBV5-4 | once | CASSLYGKSTDTQYF
TRBJ2-7 | TRBV7-2 | - | CASSLGGSGLASREQYF
TRBJ2-3 | TRBV6-5 | - | CASSYYLAGEDTQYF
TRBJ1-1 | TRBV2 | - | CASKTPPGGTGTEAFF
TRBJ2-4 | TRBV3-1/TRBV3-2 | - | CASSQGLGGIQYF
TRBJ1-2 | TRBV6-6 | once | CASSRRGGELAGYGYTF
TRBJ1-1 | TRBV28 | - | CASSLTGIATEAFF
TRBJ1-1 | TRBV28 | - | CASTLYSLPGTGANTEAFF
TRBJ2-2 | TRBV29-1 | - | CSAGETKAGELFF
TRBJ2-7 | TRBV3-1/TRBV3-2 | - | CASSQASGYEQYF
TRBJ2-7 | TRBV11-2 | - | CASSLGWRAYEQYF